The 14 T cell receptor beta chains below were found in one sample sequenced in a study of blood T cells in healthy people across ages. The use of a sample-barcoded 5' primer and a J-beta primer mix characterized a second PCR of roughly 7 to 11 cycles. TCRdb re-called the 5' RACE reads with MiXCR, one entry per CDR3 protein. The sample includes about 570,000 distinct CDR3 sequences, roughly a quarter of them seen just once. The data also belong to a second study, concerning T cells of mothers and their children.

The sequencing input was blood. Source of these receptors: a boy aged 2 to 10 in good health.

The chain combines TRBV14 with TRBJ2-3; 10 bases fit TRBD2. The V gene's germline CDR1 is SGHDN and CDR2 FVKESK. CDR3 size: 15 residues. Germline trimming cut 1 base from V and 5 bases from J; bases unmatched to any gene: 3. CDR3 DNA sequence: TGTGCCAGCAGCCAAGGGGGACTAGCGTTAGATACGCAGTATTTT. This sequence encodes CASSQGGLALDTQYF.

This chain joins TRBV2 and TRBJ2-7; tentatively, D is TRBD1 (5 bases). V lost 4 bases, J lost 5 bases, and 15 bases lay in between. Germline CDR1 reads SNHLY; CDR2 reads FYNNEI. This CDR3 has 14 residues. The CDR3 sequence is CASSGIEGVHEQYF. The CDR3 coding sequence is TGTGCCAGCAGTGGCATCGAAGGGGTACACGAGCAGTACTTC.

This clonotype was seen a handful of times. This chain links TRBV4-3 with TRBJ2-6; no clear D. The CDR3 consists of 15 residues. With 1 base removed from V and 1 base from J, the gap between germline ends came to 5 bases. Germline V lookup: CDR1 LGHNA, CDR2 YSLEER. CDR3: CASSQVPSGANVLTF. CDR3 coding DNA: TGCGCCAGCAGCCAAGTGCCGTCTGGGGCCAACGTCCTGACTTTC.

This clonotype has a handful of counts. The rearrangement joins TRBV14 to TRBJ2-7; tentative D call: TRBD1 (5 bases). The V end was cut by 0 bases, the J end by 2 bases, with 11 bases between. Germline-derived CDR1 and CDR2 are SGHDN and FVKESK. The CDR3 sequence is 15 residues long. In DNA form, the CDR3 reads TGTGCCAGCAGCCAAGATGGTCTCAGGGCCTACGAGCAGTACTTC. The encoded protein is CASSQDGLRAYEQYF.

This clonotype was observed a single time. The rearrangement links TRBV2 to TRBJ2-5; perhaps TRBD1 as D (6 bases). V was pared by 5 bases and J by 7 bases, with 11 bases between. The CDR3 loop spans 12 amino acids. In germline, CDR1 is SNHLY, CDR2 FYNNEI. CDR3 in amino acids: CASSTGHGTQYF. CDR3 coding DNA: TGTGCCAGCAGTACGGGACACGGGACCCAGTACTTC.

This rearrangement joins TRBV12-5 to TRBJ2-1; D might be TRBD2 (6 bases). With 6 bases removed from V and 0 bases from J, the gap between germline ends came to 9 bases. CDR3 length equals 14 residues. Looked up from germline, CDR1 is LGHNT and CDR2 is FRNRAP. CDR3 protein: CASGPGSSYNEQFF. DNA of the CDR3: TGTGCTAGTGGACCCGGGAGCTCCTACAATGAGCAGTTCTTC.

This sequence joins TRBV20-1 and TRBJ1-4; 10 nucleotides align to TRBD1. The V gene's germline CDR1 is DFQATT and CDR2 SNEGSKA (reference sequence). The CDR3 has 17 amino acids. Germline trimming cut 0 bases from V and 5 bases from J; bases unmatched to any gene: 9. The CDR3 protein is CSAREIGTGVPNEKLFF. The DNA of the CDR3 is TGCAGTGCTAGAGAAATCGGGACAGGGGTCCCCAATGAAAAACTGTTTTTT.

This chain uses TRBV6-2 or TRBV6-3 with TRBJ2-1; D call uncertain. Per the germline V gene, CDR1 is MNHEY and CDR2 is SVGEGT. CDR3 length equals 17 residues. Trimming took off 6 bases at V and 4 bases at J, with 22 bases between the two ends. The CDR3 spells CASSSPRGASKYNEQFF. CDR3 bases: TGTGCCAGCAGCTCACCCCGAGGAGCGAGTAAATACAATGAGCAGTTCTTC.

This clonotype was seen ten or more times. CDR3 nucleotides: TGTGCCAGCTCACCTGGAGCTCGGACCGGGGAGCTGTTTTTT. Amino acids: CASSPGARTGELFF. The chain recombines TRBV18 with TRBJ2-2; the D is unclear. V was pared by 3 bases and J by 5 bases, with 10 bases between. Germline CDR1 is KGHSH and CDR2 is LQKENI. The CDR3 loop spans 14 amino acids. Complete variable domain (other parts from reference TRBV18 and TRBJ2-2): NAGVMQNPRHLVRRRGQEARLRCSPMKGHSHVYWYRQLPEEGLKFMVYLQKENIIDESGMPKERFSAEFPKEGPSILRIQQVVRGDSAAYFCASSPGARTGELFFGEGSRLTVL.

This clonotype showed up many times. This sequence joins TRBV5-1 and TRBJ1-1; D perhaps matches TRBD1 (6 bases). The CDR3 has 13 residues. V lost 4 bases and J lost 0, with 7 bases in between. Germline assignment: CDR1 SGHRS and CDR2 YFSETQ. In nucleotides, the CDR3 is TGCGCCAGCAGCGGACAGCTGAACACTGAAGCTTTCTTT. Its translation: CASSGQLNTEAFF. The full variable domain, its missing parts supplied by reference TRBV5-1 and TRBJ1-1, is KAGVTQTPRYLIKTRGQQVTLSCSPISGHRSVSWYQQTPGQGLQFLFEYFSETQRNKGNFPGRFSGRQFSNSRSEMNVSTLELGDSALYLCASSGQLNTEAFFGQGTRLTVV.

This CDR3 reads CASSLAGKEGGYTF. In DNA form, the CDR3 reads TGTGCCAGCAGCTTAGCAGGAAAGGAGGGTGGCTACACCTTC. V is TRBV7-9 and J is TRBJ1-2; D ambiguous. V was trimmed by 0 bases and J by 7 bases, leaving 12 bases between them. This CDR3 comprises 14 residues. Germline V gene sequence: CDR1 SEHNR, CDR2 FQNEAQ (reference sequence).

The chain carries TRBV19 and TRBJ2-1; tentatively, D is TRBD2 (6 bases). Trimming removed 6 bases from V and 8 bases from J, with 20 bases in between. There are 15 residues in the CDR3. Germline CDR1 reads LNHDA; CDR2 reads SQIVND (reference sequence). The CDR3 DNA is TGTGCCAGTAGCCCGGGACTCCCGCGATCAGATGAGCAGTTCTTC. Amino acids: CASSPGLPRSDEQFF.

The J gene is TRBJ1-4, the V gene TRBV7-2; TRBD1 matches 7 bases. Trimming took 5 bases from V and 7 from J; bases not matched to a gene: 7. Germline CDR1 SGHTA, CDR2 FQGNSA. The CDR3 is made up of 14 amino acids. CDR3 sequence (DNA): TGTGCCAGCAGCAAAAGACAGGGACGTGAAAAACTGTTTTTT. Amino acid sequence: CASSKRQGREKLFF.

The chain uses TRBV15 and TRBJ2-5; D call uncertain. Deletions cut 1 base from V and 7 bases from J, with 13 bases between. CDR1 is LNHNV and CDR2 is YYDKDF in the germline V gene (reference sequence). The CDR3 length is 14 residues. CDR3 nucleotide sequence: TGTGCCACCAGCAGAGTAGGGCAGGATGGGACCCAGTACTTC. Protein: CATSRVGQDGTQYF.